The next 3 T cell receptor beta chains were all read from a single sample in a study of T cell responses to AZD1222 COVID-19 vaccine. The assay was immunoSEQ multiplex PCR, and TCRdb's table has in-frame clones only and misses some. The table shows 100,000 to 150,000 clones, with around 90% occurring only once. This specimen was peripheral blood, taken on day 0 of AZD1222 vaccination. The receptors shown here come from an adult in good health.

The rearrangement joins TRBV4-2 to TRBJ1-2; 10 bases line up with TRBD1. Trimming cost V 1 base and J 6 bases; bases outside gene matches: 5. Germline loops: CDR1 LGHNA, CDR2 YNFKEQ. This CDR3 has 15 amino acids. CDR3 coding DNA: TGTGCCAGCAGCCAAGGGAGGGACAGGGGTGATGGCTACACCTTC. It codes for CASSQGRDRGDGYTF.

The chain uses TRBV2 and TRBJ1-1; 7 bases agree with TRBD1. Germline-derived CDR1 and CDR2 are SNHLY and FYNNEI. V was clipped by 6 bases and J by 3 bases; unmatched bases: 7. The CDR3 is made up of 14 amino acids. DNA of the CDR3: TGTGCCAGCAGGCGCACAGGGGCGGACACTGAAGCTTTCTTT. This encodes CASRRTGADTEAFF.

This clone occurred a few times. The gene calls are TRBV2 and TRBJ1-6, with D possibly being TRBD1 (5 bases). Germline V gene lookup returns CDR1 SNHLY and CDR2 FYNNEI. The V gene lost 6 bases and the J gene lost 3 bases, with 15 bases spanning the gap. This CDR3 region has 16 residues. CDR3 sequence (DNA): TGTGCCAGCAGCAGGGACGGCCTTATCTATAATTCACCCCTCCACTTT. Protein: CASSRDGLIYNSPLHF.